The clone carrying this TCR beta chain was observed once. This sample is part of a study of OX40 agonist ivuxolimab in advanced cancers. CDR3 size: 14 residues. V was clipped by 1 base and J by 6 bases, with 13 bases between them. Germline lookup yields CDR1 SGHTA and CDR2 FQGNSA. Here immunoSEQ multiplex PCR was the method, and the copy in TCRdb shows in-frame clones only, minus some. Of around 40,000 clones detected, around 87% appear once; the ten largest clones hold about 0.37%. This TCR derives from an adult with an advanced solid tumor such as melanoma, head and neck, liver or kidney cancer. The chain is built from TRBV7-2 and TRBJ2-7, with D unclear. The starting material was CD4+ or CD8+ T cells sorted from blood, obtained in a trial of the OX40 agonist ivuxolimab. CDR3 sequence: CASSLVAVSGEQYF. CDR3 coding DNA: TGTGCCAGCAGCTTAGTAGCAGTATCAGGCGAGCAGTACTTC. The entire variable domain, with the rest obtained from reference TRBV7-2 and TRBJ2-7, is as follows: GAGVSQSPSNKVTEKGKDVELRCDPISGHTALYWYRQSLGQGLEFLIYFQGNSAPDKSGLPSDRFSAERTGGSVSTLTIQRTQQEDSAVYLCASSLVAVSGEQYFGPGTRLTVT.